The 9 T cell receptor beta chains listed next were all sequenced from one sample in a study of cytotoxic CD8 clonotypes in ibrutinib-treated CLL. TCRdb's table, derived via immunoSEQ multiplex PCR, lists solely in-frame clones and lacks some. The sample has over 45,000 clones; 54% are singletons. The source was PBMCs, collected at disease progression, from a patient treated with ibrutinib. The origin of the receptors is a human donor with chronic lymphocytic leukemia.

With regard to this clone: Additional DNA sequences in this sample encode the identical CDR3. The chain links TRBV5-1 to TRBJ2-5; tentative D call: TRBD2 (7 bases). The ends were cut back, 2 bases at V and 5 bases at J, with 10 bases in the middle. The CDR3 length is 13 residues. CDR1 SGHRS and CDR2 YFSETQ come from the germline V gene. The CDR3 nucleotides are TGCGCCAGCAGCTTAGGGGGAGGGGAGACCCAGTACTTC. Protein product: CASSLGGGETQYF.

This clone has only one observation. The rearrangement links TRBV6-1 to TRBJ2-7; 11 nucleotides match TRBD1. The CDR3 extends over 15 amino acids. In germline, CDR1 is MNHNS, CDR2 SASEGT. V lost 5 bases, J lost 8 bases, and 11 bases stayed unmatched. In nucleotides, the CDR3 is TGTGCCAGCAGTCCCCTGGGGACAGGGGGAGTCCAGCAGTACTTC. Its protein is CASSPLGTGGVQQYF.

Of note for this clone: One end of the junction fails to match germline, which may point to a read error. The CDR3 sequence: CASSRPDRVGTGELFF. The CDR3 coding sequence is TGCGCCAGCAGCCGCCCAGACAGGGTAGGGACCGGGGAGCTGTTTTTT. The rearrangement joins TRBV5-4 to TRBJ2-2; 7 positions match TRBD1. CDR1 and CDR2 from the germline V gene are SGHNT and YYREEE (reference sequence). The CDR3 has 16 residues.

This clone was found a few times. This sequence joins TRBV12-5 and TRBJ1-5; no reliable D call. The germline gives CDR1 LGHNT, CDR2 FRNRAP. Trimming pared 0 bases from V and 5 bases from J, leaving 5 bases between. The CDR3 loop spans 13 amino acids. The CDR3 spells CASGLVGHQPQHF. The CDR3 DNA sequence: TGTGCTAGTGGTTTGGTTGGTCATCAGCCCCAGCATTTT.

The chain couples TRBV7-2 to TRBJ1-2, with 7 nucleotides matching TRBD1. This CDR3 is built from 14 residues. With 5 bases clipped from V and 2 bases from J, the junction kept 5 bases outside the gene matches. Germline V gives CDR1 SGHTA, CDR2 FQGNSA. The CDR3 DNA sequence: TGTGCCAGCAGCCCCCACAGGGGAAACTATGGCTACACCTTC. It translates to CASSPHRGNYGYTF. Variable domain in full (rest from reference TRBV7-2 and TRBJ1-2): GAGVSQSPSNKVTEKGKDVELRCDPISGHTALYWYRQSLGQGLEFLIYFQGNSAPDKSGLPSDRFSAERTGGSVSTLTIQRTQQEDSAVYLCASSPHRGNYGYTFGSGTRLTVV.

This chain connects TRBV9 to TRBJ2-5; 13 bases line up with TRBD2. Germline-derived CDR1 and CDR2 are SGDLS and YYNGEE. This CDR3 spans 15 amino acids. J gave up 3 bases and V 2 bases, and 1 base lay outside the gene matches. CDR3 sequence: CASSVGTSGKETQYF. Written as DNA, the CDR3 is TGTGCCAGCAGCGTTGGGACTAGCGGGAAAGAGACCCAGTACTTC. Variable domain in full (rest from reference TRBV9 and TRBJ2-5): DSGVTQTPKHLITATGQRVTLRCSPRSGDLSVYWYQQSLDQGLQFLIQYYNGEERAKGNILERFSAQQFPDLHSELNLSSLELGDSALYFCASSVGTSGKETQYFGPGTRLLVL.

The V gene is TRBV30, the J gene TRBJ1-5; D may be TRBD1 (6 bases). V gave up 3 bases and J gave up 3 bases, with 12 bases separating them. CDR3 length: 14 amino acids. In germline, CDR1 is GTSNPN, CDR2 SVGIG (reference sequence). This chain's CDR3 is CAWSRNRDNQPQHF. The CDR3 region has the DNA TGTGCCTGGAGCCGCAACAGGGACAATCAGCCCCAGCATTTT.

V and J are TRBV5-8 and TRBJ2-5; no definite D call. V lost 2 bases and J 4 bases, leaving 9 bases between the germline ends. The germline V gene encodes CDR1 SGHTS and CDR2 YDEGEE. The CDR3 contains 13 residues. CDR3 residues: CASSFNSIETQYF. DNA for the CDR3: TGTGCCAGCAGCTTTAATTCGATAGAGACCCAGTACTTC.

The gene calls are TRBV9 and TRBJ1-5; TRBD1 might be the D (6 bases). The CDR3 is 14 amino acids. Germline-derived CDR1 and CDR2 are SGDLS and YYNGEE. V shed 0 bases and J shed 5 bases, with 9 bases lying between them. The CDR3 DNA follows: TGTGCCAGCAGCGTAGCGGGGGGCTATCAGCCCCAGCATTTT. It is translated as CASSVAGGYQPQHF.